This entry concerns a single T cell receptor (beta chain). These data come from a study of T-cell reconstitution after alpha-beta-depleted transplantation in children. Germline CDR1 reads ENHRY; CDR2 reads SYGVKD. This CDR3 region has 14 residues. Deletions cut 7 bases from V and 4 bases from J, with 14 bases between. Researchers prepared the TCRbeta library using unique molecular identifiers, the study reports. TCRdb called the PCR reads again in MiXCR, with one record for every CDR3 protein. The repertoire has hundreds of thousands of distinct CDR3 sequences, under 15% of them found once; the top ten carry roughly 0.77%.

The receptor was isolated from a girl aged 2 to 10 with congenital amegakaryocytic thrombocytopenia, due to receive a stem cell transplant. This material consisted of PBMCs, taken before TCRalphabeta/CD19-depleted stem cell transplant. The rearrangement joins TRBV10-3 to TRBJ2-1, with D possibly TRBD2 on 6 matching bases. This chain's CDR3 is CAIINSGVYNEQFF. The DNA of the CDR3 is TGTGCCATCATCAACTCGGGAGTTTACAATGAGCAGTTCTTC.